Detailed here is one T cell receptor beta chain. This may be a read error: a much more frequent sequence differs by one nucleotide. The authors amplified TCR beta CDR3 regions, and they did so from RNA transcripts for repertoire sequencing. HTBI primers were used in a first-round RT-PCR, which preceded a second-round multiplex PCR. TCRdb ran MiXCR on the multiplex PCR reads and lists one entry per CDR3 protein. The table has 600,000 to 950,000 distinct CDR3 sequences, roughly two fifths seen once. These data originate in a study of Graves' ophthalmopathy and Graves' hyperthyroidism. V gave up 2 bases and J gave up 0 bases, with 7 bases separating them. The CDR3 has 13 amino acids. Germline CDR1 SQVTM, CDR2 ANQGSEA.

V and J are TRBV29-1 and TRBJ2-5; D is unclear. Sequencing was done on a sample of peripheral blood. This clonotype was obtained from an adult man with Graves' ophthalmopathy. CDR3 loop: CSVERGNQETQYF. DNA for the CDR3: TGCAGCGTTGAAAGAGGCAACCAAGAGACCCAGTACTTC.